This paragraph reports one T cell receptor (beta chain). Its specific antigen is unknown. Base qualities are not provided; no much larger clone lies one nucleotide away. TCRbeta CDR3 regions were amplified from genomic DNA using the immunoSEQ Assay, a bias-controlled multiplex PCR. The original methods were these. The number of nucleated cells in each sample was estimated from the amplification of reference gene primers within the assay. To quantify the absolute abundance of each unique TCRbeta CDR3 rearrangement, sequence reads were collapsed and filtered. For each sample, productive Simpson clonality was calculated as the square root of Simpson's diversity index across productive rearrangements. TCRdb retrieved this table from immuneACCESS and kept in-frame rearrangements only. Not all clones are present; in checked studies, unresolved V genes account for under half, and no reason is known for the remainder. The V and J calls and clone size come from that table; D and trimming were worked out from the DNA. Counted in this sample were a few hundred thousand clones; roughly 86% of them appeared once. The ten largest make up 8.5% to 14% of the sample.

The CDR3 measures 17 amino acids from cysteine to phenylalanine. The kept DNA is CDR3 alone, 51 bases in frame from the first base. Per the germline V gene (reference sequence), LNHDA is the CDR1 and SQIVND is the CDR2. The V end loses 8 bases and the J end loses 0 bases, and a stretch of 20 bases separates them. This sample is drawn from a study of blood T cell repertoires in COVID-19 (dated by TCRdb to the early 2020s). About the study as a whole: Samples from collaborators originated in the United States, Italy and Spain and spanned both the acute and convalescent phases of COVID-19. The repertoires were released in a freely available public database meant as a resource for research on the immune response to SARS-CoV-2. The sample metadata nearly always contained a de-identified subject ID, COVID-19 status, age in years and sex. The samples were drawn from the first 160 participants of the ongoing ImmuneRACE study and from 1,254 subjects provided by 6 global collaborators. Where available, HLA class I and class II types were obtained from metadata supplied by the sample provider rather than from assay-based typing. Deeply sampled blood TCRbeta repertoires from subjects exposed to, actively infected with, or recovered from COVID-19 were included in the dataset. The prospective study material was composed of cDNA or gDNA derived from T cells, B-cell-depleted T cells, or PBMCs. General study outcomes and caveats: How much clinical and demographic metadata was included differed by source and by participant, and the metadata was provided uncurated.

At one collaborating source in Seattle, patients were enrolled during active infection and were followed longitudinally through the course of disease. The collaborating institutions used their own protocols to collect whole blood in K2EDTA tubes. For TCRbeta analysis, collaborators shipped samples in one of three forms: frozen whole blood, isolated PBMCs, or DNA extracted from either of those sample types. The receptor's source is a woman in her 30s with COVID-19, enrolled during active disease. The chain is encoded by TRBV19 joined to TRBJ1-3; TRBD1 is perhaps the D gene, given 6 matching bases. The sequencing input was peripheral blood. The nucleotides are TGTGCCAGTTCCTGGGACACCCCTCGACTCTCTGGAAACACCATATATTTT. Its translation reads: CASSWDTPRLSGNTIYF.